The clone carrying this TCR beta chain has just a few counts. Its antigen is as yet unknown. Each CDR3 protein gets one entry after TCRdb re-called the reads with MiXCR. The data show some 250,000 distinct CDR3 sequences, 8% to 9.5% seen once. The sample comes from a study of T cell repertoires in cytomegalovirus infection. Study results and caveats: In two of eight donors, the top clonotype was HLA-C-restricted CMV-specific.

Germline CDR1 reads SQVTM; CDR2 reads ANQGSEA. This CDR3 contains 14 residues. V shed 7 bases and J shed 4 bases, with 19 bases lying between them. The sequenced material came from PBMCs. The gene calls are TRBV29-1 and TRBJ1-1; weak D call: TRBD1 (5 bases). The clonotype was recovered from a human donor in good health (CMV status not recorded). Some clones in this sample may be carry-over from other donors' samples. DNA for the CDR3: TGCAGCGCCTGCAGGTCGCAGGGCTCCACTGAAGCTTTCTTT. Translated, it gives CSACRSQGSTEAFF. Full variable domain (outside the CDR3, taken from reference TRBV29-1 and TRBJ1-1): SAVISQKPSRDICQRGTSLTIQCQVDSQVTMMFWYRQQPGQSLTLIATANQGSEATYESGFVIDKFPISRPNLTFSTLTVSNMSPEDSSIYLCSACRSQGSTEAFFGQGTRLTVV.